Following are 4 T cell receptor beta chains from one sample sequenced in a study of spatial heterogeneity in lung cancer. TCRdb fed the 5' RACE reads into MiXCR, producing one record per CDR3 protein. Seen here are 9,000 to 13,000 distinct CDR3 sequences, roughly a tenth observed once, and the top ten hold less than 40%. Time point here: blood at routine non-recurrence follow-up after resection. The source was PBMCs, collected at follow-up. These receptors were taken from a female donor with early-stage non-small cell lung cancer.

This clonotype came up many times. This sequence joins TRBV14 and TRBJ2-3; tentative D call: TRBD2 (6 bases). The V and J ends lost 5 bases and 6 bases respectively, with 15 bases between them. CDR1 and CDR2 from the germline V gene are SGHDN and FVKESK. The CDR3 extends over 14 amino acids. The CDR3 spells CASSGDGRGDTQYF. The CDR3 coding sequence is TGTGCCAGCAGCGGGGACGGCCGGGGGGATACGCAGTATTTT.

This clonotype has a count of ten or more. V and J are TRBV7-7 and TRBJ2-1; 10 bases align to TRBD2. Germline-derived CDR1 and CDR2 are SSHAT and FNYEAQ (reference sequence). The CDR3 extends over 18 amino acids. V lost 5 bases to trimming and J lost 4 bases; unmatched junction nucleotides: 14. CDR3: CASSPLLASGGRYNEQFF. CDR3 in DNA: TGTGCCAGCAGCCCTCTCCTGGCTAGCGGGGGCAGGTACAATGAGCAGTTCTTC.

This clonotype is judged medium-sized (0.01 to 0.1%). This chain joins TRBV27 and TRBJ2-7; D may be TRBD1 (5 bases). The V gene lost 3 bases and the J gene lost 5 bases, with 14 bases spanning the gap. CDR3 size: 14 residues. Germline-derived CDR1 and CDR2 are MNHEY and SMNVEV (reference sequence). The CDR3 loop is CASSFIGRVNEQYF. The CDR3 nucleotides are TGTGCCAGCAGTTTTATCGGCAGGGTTAACGAGCAGTACTTC.

This clonotype was seen ten or more times. The V gene is TRBV5-1, the J gene TRBJ2-1, with D perhaps TRBD2 (6 bases). Germline V gives CDR1 SGHRS, CDR2 YFSETQ. V dropped 0 bases and J dropped 4 bases, with 11 bases sitting between them. The CDR3 contains 15 residues. The DNA of the CDR3 is TGCGCCAGCAGCTTGGCGGGACTGGGATACAATGAGCAGTTCTTC. This codes for CASSLAGLGYNEQFF.